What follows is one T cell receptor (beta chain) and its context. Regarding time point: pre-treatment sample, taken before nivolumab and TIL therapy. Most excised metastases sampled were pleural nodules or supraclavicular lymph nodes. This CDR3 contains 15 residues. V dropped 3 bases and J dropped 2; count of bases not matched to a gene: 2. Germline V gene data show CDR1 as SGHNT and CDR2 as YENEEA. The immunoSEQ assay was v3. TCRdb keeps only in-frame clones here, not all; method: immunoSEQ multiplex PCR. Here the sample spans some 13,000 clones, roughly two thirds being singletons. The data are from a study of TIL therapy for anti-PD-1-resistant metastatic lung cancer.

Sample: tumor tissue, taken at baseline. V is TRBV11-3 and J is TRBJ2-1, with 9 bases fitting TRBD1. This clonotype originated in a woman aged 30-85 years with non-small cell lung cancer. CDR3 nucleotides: TGTGCCAGCAGCTTGGGACAGGGCACCTACAATGAGCAGTTCTTC. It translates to CASSLGQGTYNEQFF. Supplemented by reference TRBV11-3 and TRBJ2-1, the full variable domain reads EAGVVQSPRYKIIEKKQPVAFWCNPISGHNTLYWYLQNLGQGPELLIRYENEEAVDDSQLPKDRFSAERLKGVDSTLKIQPAELGDSAVYLCASSLGQGTYNEQFFGPGTRLTVL.